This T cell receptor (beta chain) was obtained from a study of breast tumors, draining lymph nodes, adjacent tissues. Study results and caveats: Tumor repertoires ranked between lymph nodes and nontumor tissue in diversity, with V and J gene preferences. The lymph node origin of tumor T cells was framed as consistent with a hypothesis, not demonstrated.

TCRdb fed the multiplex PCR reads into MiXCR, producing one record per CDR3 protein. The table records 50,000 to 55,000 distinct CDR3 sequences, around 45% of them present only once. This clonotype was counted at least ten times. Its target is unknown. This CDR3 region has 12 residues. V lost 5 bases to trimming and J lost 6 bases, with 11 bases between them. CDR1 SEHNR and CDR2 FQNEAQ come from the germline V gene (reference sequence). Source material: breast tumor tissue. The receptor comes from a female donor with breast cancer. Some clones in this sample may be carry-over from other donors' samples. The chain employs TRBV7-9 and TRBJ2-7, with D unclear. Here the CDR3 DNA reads TGTGCCAGCAGCAAAGAGGCCCGCGAGCAGTACTTC. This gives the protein CASSKEAREQYF.